These T cell receptor beta chains were read from a single sample in a study of cytomegalovirus exposure and HLA in healthy donors. The data were produced by immunoSEQ multiplex PCR, yet TCRdb's version contains in-frame clones alone and is incomplete. The sample has about 180,000 clones, 82% seen once; the top ten hold 1.5%. Source material: PBMCs. These receptors were taken from a man aged 40-49 years in good health and CMV-seronegative. Each CDR3 is given with its conserved first and last residue. The D gene is left open where the match is weak. Not every row has a clone size; where given, it reads once, few, many or a size class.

>NA|TRBV4-3|TRBJ2-7|TRBD2
TGCGCCAGCAGCCAAGATAAGGCTCTAGCGGGAACCTACGAGCAGTACTTC
CASSQDKALAGTYEQYF
>once|TRBV9|TRBJ1-1|NA
TGTGCCAGCAGCGTAGTCCCCACAATGAACACTGAAGCTTTCTTT
CASSVVPTMNTEAFF
>NA|TRBV11-2|TRBJ1-1|TRBD1
TGTGCCAGCAGGCTAGCCGGGACAGGGCCGACTTTCTTT
CASRLAGTGPTFF
>NA|TRBV28|TRBJ1-5|NA
TGTGCCAGCAGGATAGACGGGGGGAGCAATCAGCCCCAGCATTTT
CASRIDGGSNQPQHF
>NA|TRBV6-5|TRBJ1-2|TRBD1
TGTGCCAGCAGTTACGGGACAGGGGATGTCTATGGCTACACCTTC
CASSYGTGDVYGYTF
>few|TRBV11-3|TRBJ2-3|NA
TGTGCCAGCAGCTTAGATCGAGCGGACACAGATACGCAGTATTTT
CASSLDRADTDTQYF
>NA|TRBV5-1|TRBJ1-6|NA
TGCGCCAGCAGCTTGGGAGGGAGGGGGTCACCCCTCCACTTT
CASSLGGRGSPLHF
>NA|TRBV9|TRBJ2-1|TRBD1
TGTGCCAGCAGCGTATTAACAGGGGACAATGAGCAGTTCTTC
CASSVLTGDNEQFF
>NA|TRBV7-2|TRBJ2-2|TRBD1
TGTGCCAGCAGCACCCGGACAGGGCTTATCGGGGAGCTGTTTTTT
CASSTRTGLIGELFF
>NA|TRBV15|TRBJ1-6|NA
TGTGCCACCAGCAGAGGGGGACAAAGTTCACCCCTCCACTTT
CATSRGGQSSPLHF
>NA|TRBV5-8|TRBJ2-7|NA
TGTGCCAGCAGCTTCCGGGGGACCTACGAGCAGTACTTC
CASSFRGTYEQYF
>NA|TRBV6-5|TRBJ2-3|NA
TGTGCCAGCAGTTCGGACTTGAAAGATACGCAGTATTTT
CASSSDLKDTQYF
>NA|TRBV5-1|TRBJ2-3|TRBD2
TGCGCCAGCAGCCTAGGGACTAGCGGGAGGGCCGCCACAGATACGCAGTATTTT
CASSLGTSGRAATDTQYF
>NA|TRBV25-1|TRBJ1-2|NA
TGTGCCAGCAGAGGGGCAGACTATGGCTACACCTTC
CASRGADYGYTF
>NA|TRBV23-1|TRBJ2-3|TRBD2
TGCGCCAGCAGTCAATTATCTAGCGGGAGGACAGATACGCAGTATTTT
CASSQLSSGRTDTQYF
>NA|TRBV21-1|TRBJ1-1|NA
TGTGCCAGCAGCTTCCGATGCTCCGGGACAGCGAACACTGAAGCTTTCTTT
CASSFRCSGTANTEAFF
>few|TRBV5-8|TRBJ2-7|NA
TGTGCCAGCAGAGGCGAGGGGGACTACGAGCAGTACTTC
CASRGEGDYEQYF
>NA|TRBV4-3|TRBJ2-7|TRBD1
TGCGCCAGCAGCCAAGAGGGGACAGGGACCTACGAGCAGTACTTC
CASSQEGTGTYEQYF
>NA|TRBV5-6|TRBJ2-7|NA
TGTGCCAGCGCCTCGGGTGGCTACGAGCAGTACTTC
CASASGGYEQYF
>NA|TRBV7-3|TRBJ2-5|TRBD1
TGTGCCAGCAGCTCCGGGACAGGCCAAGAGACCCAGTACTTC
CASSSGTGQETQYF
>NA|TRBV23-1|TRBJ1-2|NA
TGCGCCAGCAGAAACCGACAGGACTATGGCTACACCTTC
CASRNRQDYGYTF
>NA|TRBV5-1|TRBJ1-4|NA
TGCGCCAGCAGCTTGGAAGGCAGGCTTAATGAAAAACTGTTTTTT
CASSLEGRLNEKLFF
>once|TRBV7-7|TRBJ2-5|NA
TGTGCTAGCAGCTTAAGTCTGGTCGGGGGGCGAGAGACCCAGTACTTC
CASSLSLVGGRETQYF
>NA|TRBV27|TRBJ2-2|TRBD2
TGTGCCAGCACGCGACTAGCGGGAACCGGGGAGCTGTTTTTT
CASTRLAGTGELFF
>NA|TRBV30|TRBJ2-7|NA
TGTGCCTGGAGTGAGAGAGAGCAGTACTTC
CAWSEREQYF
>NA|TRBV4-2|TRBJ2-3|NA
TGTGCCAGCAGCCCGACCGTGGCGGCGGCACCAGATACGCAGTATTTT
CASSPTVAAAPDTQYF
>NA|TRBV2|TRBJ2-1|TRBD2
TGTGCCAGCATTCCGATGACTAGCGCCTACAATGAGCAGTTCTTC
CASIPMTSAYNEQFF
>NA|TRBV5-4|TRBJ2-1|NA
TGTGCCAGCAGCTTGGTCGGAGGGCGAAGCGAGCAGTTCTTC
CASSLVGGRSEQFF
>NA|TRBV18|TRBJ2-2|NA
TGTGCCAGCTCACCGTTTAAGGGGTTGGACACCGGGGAGCTGTTTTTT
CASSPFKGLDTGELFF
>NA|TRBV11-3|TRBJ1-1|NA
TGTGCCAGCAGCTTAGCCTCCCCGAACACTGAAGCTTTCTTT
CASSLASPNTEAFF
>NA|TRBV9|TRBJ2-1|TRBD2
TGTGCCAGCAGCGCTGGGGCTAGCGGCTACAATGAGCAGTTCTTC
CASSAGASGYNEQFF
>NA|TRBV28|TRBJ2-3|NA
TGTGCCAGCAGCCCATACCGGAGCACAGATACGCAGTATTTT
CASSPYRSTDTQYF
>NA|TRBV18|TRBJ2-1|NA
TGTGCCAGCTCACCTCGACAGCCCAATGAGCAGTTCTTC
CASSPRQPNEQFF
>NA|TRBV15|TRBJ2-2|NA
TGTGCCACCAGCAGAGGGGGTAGCGGGAACACCGGGGAGCTGTTTTTT
CATSRGGSGNTGELFF
>NA|TRBV2|TRBJ2-2|TRBD1
TGTGCCAGCAGTCCCGGGACAGGGGACACCGGGGAGCTGTTTTTT
CASSPGTGDTGELFF
>NA|TRBV7-3|TRBJ1-2|NA
TGTGCCAGCAGCCCACCTCTAACCTTC
CASSPPLTF
>NA|TRBV7-3|TRBJ2-1|TRBD2
TGTGCCAGCAGTCACCTAGCGGGAGCCTCCAATGAGCAGTTCTTC
CASSHLAGASNEQFF
>NA|TRBV18|TRBJ2-3|NA
TGTGCCAGCTCACCTTGGGAGGGGGCAGATACGCAGTATTTT
CASSPWEGADTQYF
>NA|TRBV7-2|TRBJ2-7|NA
TGTGCCAGCAGCTCGAGCTCCTACGAGCAGTACTTC
CASSSSSYEQYF
>NA|TRBV15|TRBJ2-7|TRBD1
TGTGCCACCAGCACCCGGACAGGAATAACAATAGACTACGAGCAGTACTTC
CATSTRTGITIDYEQYF
>NA|TRBV7-3|TRBJ2-1|TRBD2
TGTGCCAGCAGCCGCCTCGGGCTAGCGGGAGAACGGAATGAGCAGTTCTTC
CASSRLGLAGERNEQFF
>NA|TRBV4-3|TRBJ1-2|NA
TGCGCCAGCAGCCAATTCTACAGGGATGGCTACACCTTC
CASSQFYRDGYTF
>NA|TRBV5-1|TRBJ1-1|NA
TGCGCCAGCAGCTTGACAGTGAACACTGAAGCTTTCTTT
CASSLTVNTEAFF
>NA|TRBV6-6|TRBJ1-5|NA
TGTGCCAGCAATCACGCACAGGTTACCTATCAGCCCCAGCATTTT
CASNHAQVTYQPQHF
>few|TRBV9|TRBJ1-3|NA
TGTGCCAGCAGCCCTTCTTCGTCTGGAAACACCATATATTTT
CASSPSSSGNTIYF
>NA|TRBV27|TRBJ2-1|TRBD2
TGTGCCAGCAGTCCCCAAACACCGGGACTAGCTCCCAATGAGCAGTTCTTC
CASSPQTPGLAPNEQFF
>NA|TRBV7-9|TRBJ2-3|TRBD2
TGTGCCAGCAGCTACTCTAGCGGCGGGACAGATACGCAGTATTTT
CASSYSSGGTDTQYF
>NA|TRBV4-1|TRBJ2-1|TRBD2
TGCGCCAGCAGTCTAGCGGGAGACCCAAGCTACAATGAGCAGTTCTTC
CASSLAGDPSYNEQFF
>NA|TRBV9|TRBJ1-1|NA
TGTGCCAGCAGCGTGGGGGACTCGCCGAACACTGAAGCTTTCTTT
CASSVGDSPNTEAFF
>few|TRBV7-7|TRBJ1-4|TRBD1
TGTGCTAGCAGCCATGACAGGGGAGCGACTAATGAAAAACTGTTTTTT
CASSHDRGATNEKLFF
>NA|TRBV19|TRBJ1-5|TRBD1
TGTGCCAGTAGTATAAGGCCCTGGGACAGTAAGGAAAGGGGCAATCAGCCCCAGCATTTT
CASSIRPWDSKERGNQPQHF
>NA|TRBV19|TRBJ2-7|NA
TGTGCCAGTACCGGGCAGGGCCCCTACGAGCAGTACTTC
CASTGQGPYEQYF
>NA|TRBV29-1|TRBJ2-3|NA
TGCAGCGTTGTCGAGGGGACTACAGATACGCAGTATTTT
CSVVEGTTDTQYF
>once|TRBV10-3|TRBJ2-2|NA
TGTGCCATCAGTGAATCAGGCACGAACACCGGGGAGCTGTTTTTT
CAISESGTNTGELFF
>NA|TRBV9|TRBJ2-3|TRBD2
TGTGCCAGCAGCGTAGGCGGTAGCGGGGGGCGCACAGATACGCAGTATTTT
CASSVGGSGGRTDTQYF
>NA|TRBV7-9|TRBJ2-5|TRBD2
TGTGCCAGCAGCTTACTAGCGGGAGTATCGGAGACCCAGTACTTC
CASSLLAGVSETQYF
>few|TRBV5-4|TRBJ2-3|TRBD2
TGTGCCAGCGCCCCCGGGGGGGCTAGCGGGAGAAGTGATACGCAGTATTTT
CASAPGGASGRSDTQYF
>NA|TRBV5-1|TRBJ1-1|NA
TGCGCCAGCACCCTGACAGGACTCACTGAAGCTTTCTTT
CASTLTGLTEAFF
>NA|TRBV28|TRBJ2-1|TRBD1
TGTGCCAGCACAGAACAGGGGGCTGGTTATGAGCAGTTCTTC
CASTEQGAGYEQFF
>NA|TRBV7-9|TRBJ2-3|TRBD1
TGTGCCAGCAGCCGAACAGGGGGAGGAACAGATACGCAGTATTTT
CASSRTGGGTDTQYF